One and the same sample provided the 22 T cell receptor beta chains below, sequenced in a study of T-cell memory formation after mild COVID-19. TCRdb called the 5' RACE reads again in MiXCR, with one record for every CDR3 protein. The sample has 450,000 to 650,000 distinct CDR3 sequences, roughly 17% seen once. The sample comprised PBMCs or a T cell subset sorted from them (not recorded which). Receptor source: an adult woman who had mild COVID-19 (a few samples of this study predate the infection). Cell type and time point are not known.

The rearrangement joins TRBV12-3 or TRBV12-4 to TRBJ2-1; D call uncertain. The V end was cut by 1 base, the J end by 3 bases, with 19 bases between. The CDR3 covers 18 residues. The CDR3 spells CASSLDSASRALYNEQFF. CDR3 DNA: TGTGCCAGCAGTTTAGATTCAGCGAGCAGAGCACTCTACAATGAGCAGTTCTTC.

This clonotype was picked up many times. The V and J genes are TRBV9 and TRBJ2-2; D unresolved. The germline V and J ends were trimmed by 0 bases and 1 base, with 1 base remaining between them. CDR1 and CDR2 from the germline V gene are SGDLS and YYNGEE. This CDR3 has 13 amino acids. CDR3: CASSVGNTGELFF. The CDR3 coding sequence is TGTGCCAGCAGCGTAGGGAACACCGGGGAGCTGTTTTTT. The full variable domain, completed using reference TRBV9 and TRBJ2-2, is DSGVTQTPKHLITATGQRVTLRCSPRSGDLSVYWYQQSLDQGLQFLIQYYNGEERAKGNILERFSAQQFPDLHSELNLSSLELGDSALYFCASSVGNTGELFFGEGSRLTVL.

This clonotype was recorded at least ten times. V gene TRBV2 combines with J gene TRBJ2-7; 8 nucleotides line up with TRBD2. CDR3 size: 14 residues. Germline V CDR1 and CDR2: SNHLY, FYNNEI. V trimming: 7 bases; J trimming: 9 bases; junction bases outside the gene matches: 14. CDR3 bases: TGTGCCAGCACCACCCGGGGGGGGGCTCTGGGGCAGTACTTC. Its translation is CASTTRGGALGQYF. Complete variable domain (other parts from reference TRBV2 and TRBJ2-7): EPEVTQTPSHQVTQMGQEVILRCVPISNHLYFYWYRQILGQKVEFLVSFYNNEISEKSEIFDDQFSVERPDGSNFTLKIRSTKLEDSAMYFCASTTRGGALGQYFGPGTRLTVT.

This clonotype has just a few counts. The genes are TRBV12-5 and TRBJ1-6; D remains ambiguous. The CDR3 runs to 14 residues. Deletions cut 6 bases from V and 6 bases from J, with 12 bases between. Germline V lookup: CDR1 LGHNT, CDR2 FRNRAP. The CDR3 DNA follows: TGTGCTAGTGGACCCCGCCTACCTAATTCACCCCTCCACTTT. It is translated as CASGPRLPNSPLHF.

This clonotype came up a few times. The chain is built from TRBV7-9 and TRBJ2-1, with TRBD2 as a possible D gene (7 bases). V was trimmed by 2 bases and J by 6 bases, leaving 17 bases between them. The V gene's germline CDR1 is SEHNR and CDR2 FQNEAQ (reference sequence). The CDR3 has 16 amino acids. CDR3: CASSLWRGGAPNEQFF. For the CDR3, the DNA is TGTGCCAGCAGCTTATGGAGGGGGGGAGCTCCCAATGAGCAGTTCTTC.

The gene calls are TRBV15 and TRBJ2-5; the match to TRBD2 covers 9 bases. The CDR3 totals 16 residues. Trimming cost V 0 bases and J 5 bases; bases outside gene matches: 7. CDR1 and CDR2 from the germline V gene are LNHNV and YYDKDF (reference sequence). CDR3: CATSREMAGGRETQYF. CDR3 DNA: TGTGCCACCAGCAGAGAAATGGCGGGGGGGCGGGAGACCCAGTACTTC.

The rearrangement joins TRBV9 to TRBJ2-7; no clear D gene. There are 13 residues in the CDR3. V lost 3 bases to trimming and J lost 1 base, with 8 bases between them. Germline CDR1 reads SGDLS; CDR2 reads YYNGEE. CDR3 loop: CASSGVSSYEQYF. Written as DNA, the CDR3 is TGTGCCAGCAGCGGAGTTAGTTCCTACGAGCAGTACTTC.

The V and J genes are TRBV7-9 and TRBJ2-7; D not certain. Trimming pared 5 bases from V and 7 bases from J, leaving 12 bases between. Germline V gene lookup returns CDR1 SEHNR and CDR2 FQNEAQ (reference sequence). This CDR3 is 12 amino acids long. CDR3 sequence: CASSPRLGEQYF. The CDR3 DNA sequence: TGTGCCAGCAGCCCAAGACTCGGGGAGCAGTACTTC.

In its sample, this clonotype was seen a few times. The genes are TRBV21-1 and TRBJ2-1. TRBV21-1 is assigned pseudogene status. This CDR3 has 13 residues. The CDR3: CASLTDGDNEQFF. The CDR3 bases are TGTGCCAGCCTAACTGACGGAGACAATGAGCAGTTCTTC.

This chain joins TRBV20-1 and TRBJ1-2; 10 bases are shared with TRBD1. The length of the CDR3 is 15 residues. The V gene's germline CDR1 is DFQATT and CDR2 SNEGSKA (reference sequence). V shed 4 bases and J 6 bases; nucleotides not matched to a gene: 11. CDR3 DNA sequence: TGCAGTGCTAAAGTGTGGACAGGGGGGACCCATGGCTACACCTTC. Protein sequence: CSAKVWTGGTHGYTF.

This clonotype was seen only a few times. The CDR3 is CASSQSGLGAYGYTF. The CDR3 DNA reads as TGTGCCAGCAGCCAATCGGGACTTGGGGCCTATGGCTACACCTTC. This chain connects TRBV3-1 to TRBJ1-2; D perhaps matches TRBD1 (5 bases). The CDR3 sequence is 15 residues long. The germline gives CDR1 LGHDT, CDR2 YNNKEL (reference sequence). Trimming pared 2 bases from V and 4 bases from J, leaving 14 bases between.

A note on this clonotype: Germline and junction disagree at one end, which may indicate a read error. The chain joins TRBV7-7 to TRBJ2-1, with 9 bases identical to TRBD2. CDR1 and CDR2 (germline): SSHAT, FNYEAQ (reference sequence). The CDR3 has 16 amino acids. The CDR3 DNA follows: TGTGCTAGCAGCTACGGCCAGGGCGGGAGGGGCAATGAGCAGTTCTTC. It specifies CASSYGQGGRGNEQFF.

The chain is built from TRBV7-6 and TRBJ2-3, with a weak D call TRBD2 (5 bases). This CDR3 has 15 amino acids. Trimming took off 3 bases at V and 4 bases at J, with 14 bases between the two ends. Looked up from germline, CDR1 is SGHVS and CDR2 is FNYEAQ. The chain's CDR3 is CASSLGIRGPDTQYF. CDR3 coding DNA: TGTGCCAGCAGCTTGGGAATCAGAGGGCCAGATACGCAGTATTTT.

This clonotype was picked up many times. The chain joins TRBV4-3 to TRBJ2-5, with 13 bases aligning to TRBD2. Germline assignment: CDR1 LGHNA and CDR2 YSLEER. The CDR3 length is 16 residues. J lost 5 bases, V lost 4 bases, and 7 bases had no gene match. DNA for the CDR3: TGCGCCAGCAGCCGAGGACGGACTAGCGGGAGCGAGACCCAGTACTTC. Translated, it gives CASSRGRTSGSETQYF.

This clonotype showed up just a few times. The rearrangement links TRBV5-5 to TRBJ2-7; no clear D. Trimming left V 6 bases short and J 7 bases short, with 17 bases between. Per the germline V gene, CDR1 is SGHKS and CDR2 is YYEKEE (reference sequence). The CDR3 totals 13 residues. The CDR3 is CASTRSLLEEQYF. CDR3 bases: TGTGCCAGCACCCGGTCCCTTCTGGAGGAGCAGTACTTC.

V is TRBV3-1 and J is TRBJ2-7; 9 bases are shared with TRBD2. Germline CDR1 reads LGHDT; CDR2 reads YNNKEL (reference sequence). V dropped 4 bases and J dropped 4; count of bases not matched to a gene: 8. This CDR3 spans 15 amino acids. The CDR3 DNA is TGTGCCAGCAGCCCCGCCGCGGGGGGGCGATACGAGCAGTACTTC. Protein: CASSPAAGGRYEQYF.

V and J are TRBV24-1 and TRBJ1-2, with D unresolved. The CDR3 totals 15 residues. The germline gives CDR1 KGHDR, CDR2 SFDVKD. V gave up 4 bases and J gave up 1 base, with 12 bases separating them. The CDR3 DNA reads as TGTGCCACCAGTGACCCCCGAGGACTTAACTATGGCTACACCTTC. Translating gives CATSDPRGLNYGYTF.

There are a few counts of this clonotype. The J gene is TRBJ2-1, the V gene TRBV5-1, with 11 bases fitting TRBD2. This CDR3 contains 14 residues. The V segment lost 5 bases and the J segment 10 bases; nucleotides outside the gene matches: 8. Per germline, CDR1 SGHRS and CDR2 YFSETQ. In nucleotides, the CDR3 is TGCGCCAGCAGGGCGGGACTAGCGGAGAGAGAGCAGTTCTTC. As protein: CASRAGLAEREQFF.

This clonotype was seen more than once but under ten times. The chain has TRBV7-9 and TRBJ1-5; D is unresolved. CDR1 and CDR2 (germline): SEHNR, FQNEAQ (reference sequence). The CDR3 is 13 residues long. V dropped 6 bases and J dropped 4 bases, with 10 bases sitting between them. The CDR3 nucleotides are TGTGCCAGCAGACCCTCCGAAAATCAGCCCCAGCATTTT. It specifies CASRPSENQPQHF. Together with reference TRBV7-9 and TRBJ1-5, the CDR3 gives the full variable domain: DTGVSQNPRHKITKRGQNVTFRCDPISEHNRLYWYRQTLGQGPEFLTYFQNEAQLEKSRLLSDRFSAERPKGSFSTLEIQRTEQGDSAMYLCASRPSENQPQHFGDGTRLSIL.

This clonotype was seen only a few times. This chain uses TRBV2 with TRBJ2-7, with TRBD2 as a possible D gene (6 bases). The CDR3 spans 15 residues. In germline, CDR1 is SNHLY, CDR2 FYNNEI. Trimming stripped 7 bases from V and 0 bases from J, with 16 bases between. CDR3 DNA: TGTGCCAGCACCGGAGCGGGTCCCCTCTCCTACGAGCAGTACTTC. It encodes CASTGAGPLSYEQYF. Using reference TRBV2 and TRBJ2-7 for the parts outside the CDR3, the full variable domain is EPEVTQTPSHQVTQMGQEVILRCVPISNHLYFYWYRQILGQKVEFLVSFYNNEISEKSEIFDDQFSVERPDGSNFTLKIRSTKLEDSAMYFCASTGAGPLSYEQYFGPGTRLTVT.

This clonotype was observed a few times. The rearrangement joins TRBV6-5 to TRBJ2-7, with no clear D. The V end lost 6 bases, the J end lost 1 base, and 10 bases lay between the germline ends. The CDR3 covers 13 residues. The germline V gene encodes CDR1 MNHEY and CDR2 SVGAGI. CDR3 nucleotide sequence: TGTGCCAGCAGCCCTCCCCATTCCTACGAGCAGTACTTC. It specifies CASSPPHSYEQYF.

V gene TRBV5-1 combines with J gene TRBJ1-3; D possibly corresponds to TRBD1 (6 bases). V was shortened by 2 bases and J by 2 bases, with 8 bases between the two germline ends. Per germline, CDR1 SGHRS and CDR2 YFSETQ. This CDR3 is built from 14 residues. The CDR3 sequence is CASSFRGPGNTIYF. The DNA for the CDR3 is TGCGCCAGCAGCTTCAGGGGCCCTGGAAACACCATATATTTT.